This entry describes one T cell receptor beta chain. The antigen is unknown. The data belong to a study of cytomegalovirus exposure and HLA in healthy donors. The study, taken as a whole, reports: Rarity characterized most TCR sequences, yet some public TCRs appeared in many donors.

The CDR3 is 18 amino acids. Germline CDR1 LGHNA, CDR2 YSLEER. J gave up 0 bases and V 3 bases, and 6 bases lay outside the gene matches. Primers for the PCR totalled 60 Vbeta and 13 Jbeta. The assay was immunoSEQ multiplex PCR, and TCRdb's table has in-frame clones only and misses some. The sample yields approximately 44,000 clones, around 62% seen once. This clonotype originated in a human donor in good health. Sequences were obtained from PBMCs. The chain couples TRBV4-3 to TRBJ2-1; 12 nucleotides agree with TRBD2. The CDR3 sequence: CASSQGLAGASSYNEQFF. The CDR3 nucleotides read TGCGCCAGCAGCCAGGGACTAGCGGGTGCGAGCTCCTACAATGAGCAGTTCTTC.